The entry below gives a single T cell receptor beta chain sequence along with its context. No antigen is known for it. The CDR3 extends over 16 amino acids. The V end lost 5 bases, the J end lost 0 bases, and 17 bases lay between the germline ends. CDR1 and CDR2 from the germline V gene are MNHEY and SMNVEV (reference sequence). This sample was taken from a study of T cell repertoires in cytomegalovirus infection. Whole-study context: CMV infection together with matching HLA type was indicated by public TCR beta signatures.

TCRdb used MiXCR to reprocess the reads, holding one entry per CDR3 protein. The sample yields 90,000 to 110,000 distinct CDR3 sequences, about 28% seen once. The sequenced sample was CD8+ T cells from cultured PBMCs, obtained from culture after CMV antigen stimulation. The chain links TRBV27 to TRBJ2-7; weak D call: TRBD1 (6 bases). The TCR comes from a human donor in good health (CMV status not recorded). Some clones in this sample may be carry-over from other donors' samples. The CDR3 DNA reads as TGTGCCAGCAGTCCTACAGGGCCCTTAAGCTCCTACGAGCAGTACTTC. Translation gives CASSPTGPLSSYEQYF.